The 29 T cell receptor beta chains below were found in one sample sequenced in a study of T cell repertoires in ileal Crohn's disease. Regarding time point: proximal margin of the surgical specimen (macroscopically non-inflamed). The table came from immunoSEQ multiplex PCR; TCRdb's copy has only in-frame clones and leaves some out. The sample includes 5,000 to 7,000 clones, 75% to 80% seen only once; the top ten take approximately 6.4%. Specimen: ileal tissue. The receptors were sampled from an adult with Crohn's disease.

The CDR3 spells CASSEPGRGGGNTIYF. The CDR3 DNA is TGTGCCAGCAGTGAGCCAGGGAGAGGGGGGGGAAACACCATATATTTT. The chain joins TRBV6-1 to TRBJ1-3; D is possibly TRBD1 (6 bases). Germline CDR1 is MNHNS and CDR2 is SASEGT. The CDR3 sequence is 16 residues long. Trimming removed 3 bases at V and 4 bases at J, with 16 bases between.

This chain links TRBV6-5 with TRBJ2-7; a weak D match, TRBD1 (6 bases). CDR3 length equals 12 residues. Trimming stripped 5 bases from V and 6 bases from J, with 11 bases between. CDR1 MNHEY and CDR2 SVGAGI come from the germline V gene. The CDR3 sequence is CASSPARGEQYF. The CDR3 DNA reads TGTGCCAGCAGTCCCGCCAGGGGCGAGCAGTACTTC.

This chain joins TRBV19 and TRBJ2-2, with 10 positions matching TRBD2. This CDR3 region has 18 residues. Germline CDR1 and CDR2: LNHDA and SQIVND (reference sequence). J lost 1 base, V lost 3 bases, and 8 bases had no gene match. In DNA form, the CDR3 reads TGTGCCAGTAGTATTCGAGTAGCGGGGGGACGGAACACCGGGGAGCTGTTTTTT. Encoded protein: CASSIRVAGGRNTGELFF.

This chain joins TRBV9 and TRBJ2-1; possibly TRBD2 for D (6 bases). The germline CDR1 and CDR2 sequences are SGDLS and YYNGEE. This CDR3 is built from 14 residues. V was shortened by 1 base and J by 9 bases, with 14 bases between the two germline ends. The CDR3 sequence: CASSVIEGGGEQFF. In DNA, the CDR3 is TGTGCCAGCAGCGTAATAGAGGGAGGTGGTGAGCAGTTCTTC.

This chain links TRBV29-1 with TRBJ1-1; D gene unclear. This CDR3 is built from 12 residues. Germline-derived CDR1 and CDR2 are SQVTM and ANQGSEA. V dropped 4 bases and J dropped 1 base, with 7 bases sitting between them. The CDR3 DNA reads TGCAGCGTTGGGCCGGGGAACACTGAAGCTTTCTTT. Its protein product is CSVGPGNTEAFF.

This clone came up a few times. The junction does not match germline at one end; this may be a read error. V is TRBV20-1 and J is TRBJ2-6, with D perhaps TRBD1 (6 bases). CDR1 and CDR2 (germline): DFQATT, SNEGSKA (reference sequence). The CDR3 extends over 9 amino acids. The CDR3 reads CSSPGHSAF. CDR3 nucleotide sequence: TGCAGTTCACCGGGACATTCAGCTTTC.

CDR3 DNA: TGTGCCAGCTCACCTGGCCAACAGGGTTCACCCCTCCACTTT. As protein: CASSPGQQGSPLHF. The chain recombines TRBV18 with TRBJ1-6, with D tentatively TRBD1 (6 bases). With 3 bases removed from V and 9 bases from J, the gap between germline ends came to 12 bases. The CDR3 has 14 residues. The germline gives CDR1 KGHSH, CDR2 LQKENI.

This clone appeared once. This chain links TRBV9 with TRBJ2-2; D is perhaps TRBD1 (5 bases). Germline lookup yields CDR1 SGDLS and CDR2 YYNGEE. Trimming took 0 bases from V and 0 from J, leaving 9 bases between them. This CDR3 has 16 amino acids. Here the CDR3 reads CASSVAQGPNTGELFF. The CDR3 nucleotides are TGTGCCAGCAGCGTAGCTCAGGGTCCGAACACCGGGGAGCTGTTTTTT.

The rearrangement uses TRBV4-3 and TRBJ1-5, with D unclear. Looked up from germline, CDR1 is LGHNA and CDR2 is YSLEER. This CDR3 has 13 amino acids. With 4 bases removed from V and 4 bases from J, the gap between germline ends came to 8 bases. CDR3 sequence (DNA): TGCGCCAGCAGCCTCCTCCGGAATCAGCCCCAGCATTTT. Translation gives CASSLLRNQPQHF.

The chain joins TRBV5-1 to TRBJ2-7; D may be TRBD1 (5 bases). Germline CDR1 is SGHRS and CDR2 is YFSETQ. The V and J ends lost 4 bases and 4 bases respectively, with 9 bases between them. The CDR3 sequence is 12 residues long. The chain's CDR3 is CASSDQGYEQYF. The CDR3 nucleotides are TGCGCCAGCAGCGACCAGGGATACGAGCAGTACTTC. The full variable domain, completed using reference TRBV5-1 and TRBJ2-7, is KAGVTQTPRYLIKTRGQQVTLSCSPISGHRSVSWYQQTPGQGLQFLFEYFSETQRNKGNFPGRFSGRQFSNSRSEMNVSTLELGDSALYLCASSDQGYEQYFGPGTRLTVT.

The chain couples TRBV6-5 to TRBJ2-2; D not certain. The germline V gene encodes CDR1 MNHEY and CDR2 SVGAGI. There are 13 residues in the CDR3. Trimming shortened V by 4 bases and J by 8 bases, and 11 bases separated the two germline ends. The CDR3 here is CASSFQLGGELFF. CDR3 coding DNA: TGTGCCAGCAGTTTCCAACTGGGGGGGGAGCTGTTTTTT.

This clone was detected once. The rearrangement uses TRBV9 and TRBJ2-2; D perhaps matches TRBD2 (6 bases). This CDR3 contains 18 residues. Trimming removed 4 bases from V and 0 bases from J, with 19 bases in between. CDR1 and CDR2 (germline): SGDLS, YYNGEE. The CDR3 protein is CASSLNPAEGTNTGELFF. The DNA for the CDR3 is TGTGCCAGCAGCTTAAACCCGGCGGAGGGAACGAACACCGGGGAGCTGTTTTTT.

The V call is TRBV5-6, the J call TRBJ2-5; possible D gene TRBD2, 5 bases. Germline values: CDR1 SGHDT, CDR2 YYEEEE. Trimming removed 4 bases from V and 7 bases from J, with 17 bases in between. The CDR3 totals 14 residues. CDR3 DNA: TGTGCCAGCAGCCCGGGATCATTTGAGGGGACCCAGTACTTC. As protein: CASSPGSFEGTQYF.

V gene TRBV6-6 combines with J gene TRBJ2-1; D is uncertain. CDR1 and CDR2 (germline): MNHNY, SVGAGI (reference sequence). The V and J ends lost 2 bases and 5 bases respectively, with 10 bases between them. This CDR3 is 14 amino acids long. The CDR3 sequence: CASSYTQLNNEQFF. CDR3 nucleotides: TGTGCCAGCAGTTACACTCAGCTAAACAATGAGCAGTTCTTC.

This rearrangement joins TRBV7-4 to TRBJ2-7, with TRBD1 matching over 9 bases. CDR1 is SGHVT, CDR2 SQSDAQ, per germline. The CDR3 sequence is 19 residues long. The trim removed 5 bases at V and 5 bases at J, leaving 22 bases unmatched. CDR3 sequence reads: CASSLRGQGSGPHGNEQYF. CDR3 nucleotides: TGTGCCAGCAGCCTACGGGGACAGGGTTCTGGACCTCACGGGAACGAGCAGTACTTC.

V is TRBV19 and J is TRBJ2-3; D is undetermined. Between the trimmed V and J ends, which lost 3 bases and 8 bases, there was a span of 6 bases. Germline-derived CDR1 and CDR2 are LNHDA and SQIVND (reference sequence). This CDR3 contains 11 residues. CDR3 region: CASSIYGTQYF. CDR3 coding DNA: TGTGCCAGTAGTATCTACGGTACGCAGTATTTT. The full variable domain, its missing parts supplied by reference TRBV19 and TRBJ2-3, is DGGITQSPKYLFRKEGQNVTLSCEQNLNHDAMYWYRQDPGQGLRLIYYSQIVNDFQKGDIAEGYSVSREKKESFPLTVTSAQKNPTAFYLCASSIYGTQYFGPGTRLTVL.

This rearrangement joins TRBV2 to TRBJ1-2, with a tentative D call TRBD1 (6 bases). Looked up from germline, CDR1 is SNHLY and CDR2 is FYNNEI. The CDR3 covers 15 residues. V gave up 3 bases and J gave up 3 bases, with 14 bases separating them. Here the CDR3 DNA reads TGTGCCAGCAGTGACTTCCGGGGGCGCGACTATGGCTACACCTTC. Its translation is CASSDFRGRDYGYTF.

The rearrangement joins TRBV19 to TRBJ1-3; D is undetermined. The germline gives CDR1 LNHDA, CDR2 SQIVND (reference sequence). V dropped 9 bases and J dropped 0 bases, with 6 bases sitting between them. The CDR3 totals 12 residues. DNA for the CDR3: TGTGCCAGCCGGAGCTCTGGAAACACCATATATTTT. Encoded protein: CASRSSGNTIYF.

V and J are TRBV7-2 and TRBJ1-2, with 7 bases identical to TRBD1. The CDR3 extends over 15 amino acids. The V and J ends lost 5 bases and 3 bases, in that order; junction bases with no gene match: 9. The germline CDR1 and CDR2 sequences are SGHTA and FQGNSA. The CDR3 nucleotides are TGTGCCAGCAGCCCCCAGGGGGGCCGAGACTATGGCTACACCTTC. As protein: CASSPQGGRDYGYTF.

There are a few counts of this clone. As DNA, the CDR3 is TGTGCCAGCAGCTTGGGAGGGTACAATGAGCAGTTCTTC. Residues: CASSLGGYNEQFF. The chain employs TRBV5-4 and TRBJ2-1; a possible D gene is TRBD2 (5 bases). CDR1 is SGHNT, CDR2 YYREEE, per germline (reference sequence). V was trimmed by 0 bases and J by 4 bases, leaving 5 bases between them. The length of the CDR3 is 13 residues.

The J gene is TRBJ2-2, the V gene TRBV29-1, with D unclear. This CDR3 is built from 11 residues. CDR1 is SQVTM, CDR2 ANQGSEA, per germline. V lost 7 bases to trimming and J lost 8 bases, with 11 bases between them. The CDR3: CSAVVLGELFF. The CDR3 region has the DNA TGCAGCGCTGTTGTTTTGGGGGAGCTGTTTTTT.

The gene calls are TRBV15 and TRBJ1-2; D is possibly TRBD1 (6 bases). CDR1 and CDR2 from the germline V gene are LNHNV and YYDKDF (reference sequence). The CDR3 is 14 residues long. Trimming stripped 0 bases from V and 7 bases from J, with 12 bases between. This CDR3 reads CATSRDTGIRGYTF. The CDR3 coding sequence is TGTGCCACCAGCAGAGATACAGGGATTCGTGGCTACACCTTC.

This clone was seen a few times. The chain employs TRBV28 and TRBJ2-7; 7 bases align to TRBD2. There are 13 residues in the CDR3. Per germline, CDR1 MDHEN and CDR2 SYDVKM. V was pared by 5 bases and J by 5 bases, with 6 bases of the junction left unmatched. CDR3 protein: CASSEAGAHEQYF. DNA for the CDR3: TGTGCCAGCAGTGAGGCGGGAGCACACGAGCAGTACTTC. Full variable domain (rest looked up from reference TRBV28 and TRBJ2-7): DVKVTQSSRYLVKRTGEKVFLECVQDMDHENMFWYRQDPGLGLRLIYFSYDVKMKEKGDIPEGYSVSREKKERFSLILESASTNQTSMYLCASSEAGAHEQYFGPGTRLTVT.

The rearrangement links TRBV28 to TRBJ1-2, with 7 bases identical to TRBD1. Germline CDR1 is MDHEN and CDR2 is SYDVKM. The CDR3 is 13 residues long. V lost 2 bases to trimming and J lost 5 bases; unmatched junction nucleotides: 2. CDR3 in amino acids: CASSLDRDYGYTF. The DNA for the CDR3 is TGTGCCAGCAGTTTAGACAGGGATTATGGCTACACCTTC.

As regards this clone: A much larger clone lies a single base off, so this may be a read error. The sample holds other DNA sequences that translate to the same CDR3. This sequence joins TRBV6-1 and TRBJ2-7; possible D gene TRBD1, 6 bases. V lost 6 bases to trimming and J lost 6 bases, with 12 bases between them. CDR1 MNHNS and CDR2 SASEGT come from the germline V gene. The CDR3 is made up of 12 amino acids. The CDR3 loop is CASRSQGFEQYF. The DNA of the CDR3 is TGTGCCAGCAGATCACAGGGTTTCGAGCAGTACTTC.

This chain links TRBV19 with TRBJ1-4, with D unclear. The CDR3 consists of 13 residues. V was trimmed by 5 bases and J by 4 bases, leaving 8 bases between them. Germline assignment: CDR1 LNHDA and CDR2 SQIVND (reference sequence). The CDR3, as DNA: TGTGCCAGTAGTCCAGGAATTAATGAAAAACTGTTTTTT. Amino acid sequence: CASSPGINEKLFF. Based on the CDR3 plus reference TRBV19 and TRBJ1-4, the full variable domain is DGGITQSPKYLFRKEGQNVTLSCEQNLNHDAMYWYRQDPGQGLRLIYYSQIVNDFQKGDIAEGYSVSREKKESFPLTVTSAQKNPTAFYLCASSPGINEKLFFGSGTQLSVL.

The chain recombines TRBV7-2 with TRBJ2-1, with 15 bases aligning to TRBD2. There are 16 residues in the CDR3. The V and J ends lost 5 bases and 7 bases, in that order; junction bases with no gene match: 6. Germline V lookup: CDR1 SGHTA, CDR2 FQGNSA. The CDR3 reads CASSVAGTSGRNEQFF. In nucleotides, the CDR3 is TGTGCCAGCAGCGTCGCCGGGACTAGCGGGAGGAATGAGCAGTTCTTC.

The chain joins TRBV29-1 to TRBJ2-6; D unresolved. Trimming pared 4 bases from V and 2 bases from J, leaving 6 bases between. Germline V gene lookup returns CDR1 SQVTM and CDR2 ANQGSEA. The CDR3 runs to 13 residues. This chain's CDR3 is CSVATAGANVLTF. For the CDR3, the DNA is TGCAGCGTTGCGACGGCTGGGGCCAACGTCCTGACTTTC. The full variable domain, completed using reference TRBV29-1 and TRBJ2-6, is SAVISQKPSRDICQRGTSLTIQCQVDSQVTMMFWYRQQPGQSLTLIATANQGSEATYESGFVIDKFPISRPNLTFSTLTVSNMSPEDSSIYLCSVATAGANVLTFGAGSRLTVL.

CDR3: CASSFLDRVDTGELFF. Written as DNA, the CDR3 is TGTGCCAGCAGCTTCCTGGACAGGGTCGACACCGGGGAGCTGTTTTTT. V usage is TRBV5-6 and J usage is TRBJ2-2; TRBD1 matches at 8 bases. The CDR3 is 16 residues long. In germline, CDR1 is SGHDT, CDR2 YYEEEE. J lost 3 bases, V lost 2 bases, and 6 bases had no gene match. Full variable domain (remainder filled in from reference TRBV5-6 and TRBJ2-2): DAGVTQSPTHLIKTRGQQVTLRCSPKSGHDTVSWYQQALGQGPQFIFQYYEEEERQRGNFPDRFSGHQFPNYSSELNVNALLLGDSALYLCASSFLDRVDTGELFFGEGSRLTVL.